The 23 T cell receptor beta chains given below trace back to one sample, sequenced in a study. Cells sorted as Tregs were CD4+, CD25+ and CD127-/low. TCRdb passed the 5' RACE reads through MiXCR, listing each CDR3 protein once. The sample lists approximately 57,000 distinct CDR3 sequences, less than 25% occurring once. The specimen was tumor-infiltrating Tregs sorted from the breast tumor. All receptors come from a female donor with breast cancer.

Comment on this clonotype: This sequence may be a read error, since a much larger clone differs from it by one base. V and J are TRBV5-1 and TRBJ2-5; D not certain. The germline gives CDR1 SGHRS, CDR2 YFSETQ. The CDR3 runs 14 residues. CDR3 residues: CAISFQGIQETQYF. In DNA form, the CDR3 reads TGCGCCATCAGCTTTCAAGGGATCCAAGAGACCCAGTACTTC.

The rearrangement joins TRBV7-2 to TRBJ2-5; a weak D match, TRBD1 (6 bases). This CDR3 contains 17 residues. V lost 2 bases and J 5 bases, leaving 21 bases between the germline ends. CDR1 and CDR2 (germline): SGHTA, FQGNSA. CDR3 sequence (DNA): TGTGCCAGCAGCTTAACAGGGCTCCCCCGCGGGCATGAGACCCAGTACTTC. Translated: CASSLTGLPRGHETQYF.

This clonotype was observed many times. The chain employs TRBV20-1 and TRBJ2-3; a weak D match, TRBD2 (5 bases). Trimming pared 5 bases from V and 1 base from J, leaving 13 bases between. The CDR3 is 14 residues long. The germline CDR1 and CDR2 sequences are DFQATT and SNEGSKA (reference sequence). The CDR3 DNA follows: TGCAGTGCTCTGCCGGGGTTGGGCACAGATACGCAGTATTTT. Its protein is CSALPGLGTDTQYF.

This clonotype turned up a few times. The chain has TRBV5-1 and TRBJ1-5; the match to TRBD1 covers 7 bases. Germline assignment: CDR1 SGHRS and CDR2 YFSETQ. J gave up 7 bases and V 4 bases, and 11 bases lay outside the gene matches. CDR3 length: 15 amino acids. CDR3 nucleotide sequence: TGCGCCAGCAGCGTGGACAGGACCCTCGGGCAGCCCCAGCATTTT. Translating gives CASSVDRTLGQPQHF. The variable domain in full, completed from reference TRBV5-1 and TRBJ1-5, reads KAGVTQTPRYLIKTRGQQVTLSCSPISGHRSVSWYQQTPGQGLQFLFEYFSETQRNKGNFPGRFSGRQFSNSRSEMNVSTLELGDSALYLCASSVDRTLGQPQHFGDGTRLSIL.

The chain combines TRBV28 with TRBJ2-3; TRBD2 is a possible D gene (6 bases). Trimming removed 6 bases from V and 0 bases from J, with 16 bases in between. The CDR3 totals 16 residues. Germline CDR1 is MDHEN and CDR2 is SYDVKM. Here the CDR3 reads CASSPDHSGSTDTQYF. CDR3 DNA sequence: TGTGCCAGCAGCCCCGATCATAGCGGAAGCACAGATACGCAGTATTTT.

By share, this clonotype ranks as medium-sized. The CDR3 DNA reads TGCGCCAGCAGCTTAGACAGCAATCACGCAGATACGCAGTATTTT. Translated, it gives CASSLDSNHADTQYF. The chain uses TRBV5-1 and TRBJ2-3, with TRBD1 as a possible D gene (5 bases). The germline V and J ends were trimmed by 2 bases and 4 bases, with 14 bases remaining between them. CDR1 is SGHRS, CDR2 YFSETQ, per germline. CDR3 length: 15 amino acids.

This clonotype was counted a few times. The V and J genes are TRBV20-1 and TRBJ2-3; no reliable D call. The V end lost 7 bases, the J end lost 6 bases, and 11 bases lay between the germline ends. Germline CDR1 is DFQATT and CDR2 is SNEGSKA (reference sequence). The CDR3 is 11 amino acids. The CDR3 region is CSGSWQDTQYF. The CDR3 bases are TGCAGTGGGTCGTGGCAGGATACGCAGTATTTT.

This chain links TRBV29-1 with TRBJ2-5; D may be TRBD2 (6 bases). Germline values: CDR1 SQVTM, CDR2 ANQGSEA. V was shortened by 4 bases and J by 2 bases, with 20 bases between the two germline ends. The CDR3 contains 16 residues. The CDR3: CSVVTGDFPGQETQYF. In nucleotides, the CDR3 is TGCAGCGTTGTCACCGGGGACTTCCCCGGGCAAGAGACCCAGTACTTC.

This clonotype was counted a few times. The rearrangement links TRBV11-2 to TRBJ2-5; TRBD2 matches 9 bases. V shed 7 bases and J 2 bases; nucleotides not matched to a gene: 8. The CDR3 is 15 residues long. Germline V gives CDR1 SGHAT, CDR2 FQNNGV. The CDR3, as DNA: TGTGCCAGCAACGGAATAGCGGGAGCTCAAGAGACCCAGTACTTC. Translation gives CASNGIAGAQETQYF.

The chain joins TRBV12-3 or TRBV12-4 to TRBJ1-1; 7 bases line up with TRBD1. After removal of 3 bases from V and 5 bases from J, the junction contained 6 bases not matched to a gene. The CDR3 is 14 amino acids. CDR3 DNA sequence: TGTGCCAGCAGTTTTAGTTCAGGGGGAACTGAAGCTTTCTTT. This encodes CASSFSSGGTEAFF.

This clonotype was seen a handful of times. The V and J genes are TRBV6-1 and TRBJ2-7; the D call may be TRBD1 or TRBD2 (6 bases each). The CDR3 consists of 14 residues. Trimming took 8 bases from V and 3 from J, leaving 17 bases between them. Per germline, CDR1 MNHNS and CDR2 SASEGT. CDR3 nucleotides: TGTGCCAGCGAGGGCGGGACACATAACTACGAGCAGTACTTC. It codes for CASEGGTHNYEQYF.

This clonotype has a count of ten or more. The chain carries TRBV6-2 or TRBV6-3 and TRBJ1-5; D is undetermined. Trimming pared 5 bases from V and 3 bases from J, leaving 8 bases between. The CDR3 has 13 amino acids. Germline values: CDR1 MNHEY, CDR2 SVGEGT. The CDR3 DNA reads TGTGCCAGCAGTGGCAGCTTCAATCAGCCCCAGCATTTT. It is translated as CASSGSFNQPQHF.

This chain connects TRBV6-5 to TRBJ1-2, with D perhaps matching TRBD1 (6 bases). Germline V lookup: CDR1 MNHEY, CDR2 SVGAGI. The germline V and J ends were trimmed by 2 bases and 4 bases, with 11 bases remaining between them. CDR3 length equals 14 residues. Written as DNA, the CDR3 is TGTGCCAGCAGTTACGCCACAGGGCTCTATGGCTACACCTTC. Its translation is CASSYATGLYGYTF.

The rearrangement joins TRBV15 to TRBJ2-7, with 8 bases matching TRBD2. Germline values: CDR1 LNHNV, CDR2 YYDKDF (reference sequence). After removal of 3 bases from V and 5 bases from J, the junction contained 12 bases not matched to a gene. This CDR3 comprises 16 residues. CDR3 DNA: TGTGCCACCAGCAGTTATACGGGAGGGCCGAGGAACGAGCAGTACTTC. Encoded protein: CATSSYTGGPRNEQYF.

This clonotype was observed a handful of times. The chain is built from TRBV20-1 and TRBJ2-2, with 8 bases lining up with TRBD2. V shed 1 base, J shed 3 bases, and the junction held 4 bases outside the gene matches. This CDR3 is built from 15 residues. Germline-derived CDR1 and CDR2 are DFQATT and SNEGSKA (reference sequence). CDR3 protein: CSARAIAGYTGELFF. The CDR3, as DNA: TGCAGTGCTAGAGCTATAGCGGGGTACACCGGGGAGCTGTTTTTT.

This clonotype was seen at least ten times. The chain's CDR3 is CSATPGTGVGYTF. The CDR3 DNA reads as TGCAGTGCCACCCCCGGGACAGGGGTGGGCTACACCTTC. The rearrangement links TRBV20-1 to TRBJ1-2; TRBD1 matches 10 bases. The CDR3 is 13 amino acids. After removal of 6 bases from V and 8 bases from J, the junction contained 9 bases not matched to a gene. CDR1 is DFQATT and CDR2 is SNEGSKA in the germline V gene (reference sequence).

This clonotype was seen many times. DNA for the CDR3: TGTGCCAGCAGCTTATCAGATACGCAGTATTTT. It translates to CASSLSDTQYF. This chain links TRBV7-2 with TRBJ2-3; D gene unclear. Germline V gives CDR1 SGHTA, CDR2 FQGNSA. Between the trimmed V and J ends, which lost 2 bases and 4 bases, there was a span of 1 base. The CDR3 has 11 residues.

The sample holds many counts of this clonotype. The chain recombines TRBV6-2 or TRBV6-3 with TRBJ2-7; maybe TRBD2 (5 bases). This CDR3 region has 14 residues. The V end lost 6 bases, the J end lost 2 bases, and 14 bases lay between the germline ends. Germline CDR1 MNHEY, CDR2 SVGEGT. The CDR3 spells CASRIAGKPYEQYF. In nucleotides, the CDR3 is TGTGCCAGCAGAATCGCCGGGAAGCCCTACGAGCAGTACTTC.

The gene calls are TRBV20-1 and TRBJ2-1; TRBD2 agrees at 10 bases. CDR3 size: 14 residues. V lost 5 bases, J lost 6 bases, and 7 bases stayed unmatched. The germline V gene encodes CDR1 DFQATT and CDR2 SNEGSKA (reference sequence). CDR3 protein: CSAPTASGSNEQFF. CDR3 bases: TGCAGTGCTCCGACCGCTAGCGGGAGCAATGAGCAGTTCTTC.

This clonotype was seen once. Here the CDR3 omits its conserved ending phenylalanine or tryptophan, so a read error is the likely source. This sequence joins TRBV2 and TRBJ2-7; D remains unclear. The V end was cut by 3 bases, the J end by 2 bases, with 20 bases between. The length of the CDR3 is 17 residues. CDR1 and CDR2 (germline): SNHLY, FYNNEI. In DNA, the CDR3 is TGTGCCAGCAGTGACTTCAGAGTGCTAACTCGGACCTACGAGCAGTACATC. Translation: CASSDFRVLTRTYEQYI.

The V and J genes are TRBV20-1 and TRBJ1-2; D is possibly TRBD1 (6 bases). CDR3 length equals 14 residues. V was clipped by 5 bases and J by 0 bases, with 13 bases between them. Per the germline V gene, CDR1 is DFQATT and CDR2 is SNEGSKA (reference sequence). The CDR3: CSALGGYANYGYTF. The CDR3 region has the DNA TGCAGTGCTCTAGGGGGTTACGCTAACTATGGCTACACCTTC.

This clonotype was counted between two and nine times. The chain recombines TRBV21-1 with TRBJ1-2; the DNA was not used to check the table's D call, TRBD1. TRBV21-1 counts as a pseudogene. The CDR3 consists of 14 residues. CDR3 loop: CASSTGRGNYGYTF. In nucleotides, the CDR3 is TGTGCCAGCAGCACAGGACGGGGGAACTATGGCTACACCTTC.

In its sample, this clonotype was seen many times. The CDR3 DNA is TGCGCCAGCAGCTGGGGACAGGGACCTAGCACAGATACGCAGTATTTT. Encoded protein: CASSWGQGPSTDTQYF. The chain employs TRBV5-1 and TRBJ2-3, with 9 positions matching TRBD1. CDR3 length: 16 amino acids. Germline loops: CDR1 SGHRS, CDR2 YFSETQ. V lost 3 bases to trimming and J lost 0 bases; unmatched junction nucleotides: 5. The variable domain in full, completed from reference TRBV5-1 and TRBJ2-3, reads KAGVTQTPRYLIKTRGQQVTLSCSPISGHRSVSWYQQTPGQGLQFLFEYFSETQRNKGNFPGRFSGRQFSNSRSEMNVSTLELGDSALYLCASSWGQGPSTDTQYFGPGTRLTVL.